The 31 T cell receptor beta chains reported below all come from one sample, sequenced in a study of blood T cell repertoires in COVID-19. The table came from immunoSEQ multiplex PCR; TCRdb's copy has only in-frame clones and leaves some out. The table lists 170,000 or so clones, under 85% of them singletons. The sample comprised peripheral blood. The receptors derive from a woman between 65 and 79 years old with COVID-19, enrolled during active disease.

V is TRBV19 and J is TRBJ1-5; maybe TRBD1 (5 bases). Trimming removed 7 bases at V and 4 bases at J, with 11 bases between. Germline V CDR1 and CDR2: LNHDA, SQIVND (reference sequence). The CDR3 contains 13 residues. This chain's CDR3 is CASNRQTNQPQHF. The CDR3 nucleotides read TGTGCCAGTAATCGACAGACTAATCAGCCCCAGCATTTT.

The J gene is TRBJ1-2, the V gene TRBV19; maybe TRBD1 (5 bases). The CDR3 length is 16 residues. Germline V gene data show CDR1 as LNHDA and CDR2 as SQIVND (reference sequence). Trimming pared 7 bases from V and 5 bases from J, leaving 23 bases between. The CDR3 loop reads CASIETSGTRGYGYTF. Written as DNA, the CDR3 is TGTGCCAGTATTGAGACGTCCGGGACTCGGGGTTATGGCTACACCTTC.

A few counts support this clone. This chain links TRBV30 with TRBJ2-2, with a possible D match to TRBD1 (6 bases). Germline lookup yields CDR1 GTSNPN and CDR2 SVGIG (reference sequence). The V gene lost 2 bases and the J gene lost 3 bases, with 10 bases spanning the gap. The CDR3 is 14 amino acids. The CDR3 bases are TGTGCCTGGAGTCAGGGGCGGTACACCGGGGAGCTGTTTTTT. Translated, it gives CAWSQGRYTGELFF.

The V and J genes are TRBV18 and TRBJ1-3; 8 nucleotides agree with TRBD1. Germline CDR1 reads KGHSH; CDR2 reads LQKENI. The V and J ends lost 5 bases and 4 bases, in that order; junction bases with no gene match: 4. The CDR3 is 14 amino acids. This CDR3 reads CASSETGVGNTIYF. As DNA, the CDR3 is TGTGCCAGCTCAGAGACAGGGGTCGGAAACACCATATATTTT. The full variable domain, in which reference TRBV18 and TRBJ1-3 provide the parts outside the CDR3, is NAGVMQNPRHLVRRRGQEARLRCSPMKGHSHVYWYRQLPEEGLKFMVYLQKENIIDESGMPKERFSAEFPKEGPSILRIQQVVRGDSAAYFCASSETGVGNTIYFGEGSWLTVV.

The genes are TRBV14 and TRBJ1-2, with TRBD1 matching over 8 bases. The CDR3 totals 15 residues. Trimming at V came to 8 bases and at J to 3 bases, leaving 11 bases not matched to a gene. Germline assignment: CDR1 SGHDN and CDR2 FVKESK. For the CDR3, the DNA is TGTGCCAGCTCGGATGACAGGGGCGTTCACTATGGCTACACCTTC. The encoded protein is CASSDDRGVHYGYTF.

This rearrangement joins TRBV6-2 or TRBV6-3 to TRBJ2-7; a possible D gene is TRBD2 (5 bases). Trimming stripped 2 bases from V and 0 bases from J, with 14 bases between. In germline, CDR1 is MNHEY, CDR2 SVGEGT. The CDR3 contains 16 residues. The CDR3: CASSYGPGGPSYEQYF. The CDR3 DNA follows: TGTGCCAGCAGTTACGGTCCGGGCGGGCCCTCCTACGAGCAGTACTTC.

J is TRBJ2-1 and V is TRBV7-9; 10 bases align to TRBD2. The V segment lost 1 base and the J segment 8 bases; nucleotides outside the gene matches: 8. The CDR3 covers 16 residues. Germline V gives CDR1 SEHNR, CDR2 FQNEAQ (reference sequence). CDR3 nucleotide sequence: TGTGCCAGCAGCTTAGTGAGGACTAGCGGCTGGGATGAGCAGTTCTTC. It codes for CASSLVRTSGWDEQFF.

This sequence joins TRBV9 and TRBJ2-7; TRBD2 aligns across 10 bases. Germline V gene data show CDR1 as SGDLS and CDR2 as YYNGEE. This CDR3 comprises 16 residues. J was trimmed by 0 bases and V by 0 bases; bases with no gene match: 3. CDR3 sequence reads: CASSVGLAGDSYEQYF. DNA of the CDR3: TGTGCCAGCAGCGTAGGTCTAGCGGGGGACTCCTACGAGCAGTACTTC.

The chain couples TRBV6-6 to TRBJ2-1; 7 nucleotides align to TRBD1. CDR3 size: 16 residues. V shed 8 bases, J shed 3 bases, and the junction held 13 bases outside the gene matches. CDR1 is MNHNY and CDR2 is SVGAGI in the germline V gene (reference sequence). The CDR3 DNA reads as TGTGCCAGCTTTTTTTGGGAGCGACAGGGCTACAATGAGCAGTTCTTC. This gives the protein CASFFWERQGYNEQFF.

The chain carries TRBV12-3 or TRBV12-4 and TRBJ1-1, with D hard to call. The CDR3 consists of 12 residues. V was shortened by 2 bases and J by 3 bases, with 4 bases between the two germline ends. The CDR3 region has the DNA TGTGCCAGCAGTTTAACGGACACTGAAGCTTTCTTT. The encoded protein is CASSLTDTEAFF.

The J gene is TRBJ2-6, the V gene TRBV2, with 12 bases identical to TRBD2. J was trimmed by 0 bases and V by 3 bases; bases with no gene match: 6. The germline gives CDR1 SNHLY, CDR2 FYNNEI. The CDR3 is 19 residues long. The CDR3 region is CASSDGTSGPSSGANVLTF. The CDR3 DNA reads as TGTGCCAGCAGTGACGGGACTAGCGGGCCTAGCTCTGGGGCCAACGTCCTGACTTTC.

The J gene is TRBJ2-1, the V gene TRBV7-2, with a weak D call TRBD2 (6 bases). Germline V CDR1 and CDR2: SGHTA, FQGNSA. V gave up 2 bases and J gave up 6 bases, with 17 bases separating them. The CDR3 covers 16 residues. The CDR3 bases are TGTGCCAGCAGCTTAATTTTCGAGCGGGTATTCAATGAGCAGTTCTTC. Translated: CASSLIFERVFNEQFF.

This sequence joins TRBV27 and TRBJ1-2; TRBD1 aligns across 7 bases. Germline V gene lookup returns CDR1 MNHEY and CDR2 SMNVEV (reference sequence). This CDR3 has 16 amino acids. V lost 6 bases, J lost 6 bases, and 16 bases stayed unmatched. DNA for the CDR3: TGTGCCAGCAGAACGCTCGGGACAGCAGTAAATCATGGCTACACCTTC. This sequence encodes CASRTLGTAVNHGYTF.

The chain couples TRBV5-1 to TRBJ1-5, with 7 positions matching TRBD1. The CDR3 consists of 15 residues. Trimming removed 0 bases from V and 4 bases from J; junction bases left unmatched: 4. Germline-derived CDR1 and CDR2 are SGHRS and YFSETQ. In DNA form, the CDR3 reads TGCGCCAGCAGCTTGGAAGGGGGCCCGAATCAGCCCCAGCATTTT. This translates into CASSLEGGPNQPQHF.

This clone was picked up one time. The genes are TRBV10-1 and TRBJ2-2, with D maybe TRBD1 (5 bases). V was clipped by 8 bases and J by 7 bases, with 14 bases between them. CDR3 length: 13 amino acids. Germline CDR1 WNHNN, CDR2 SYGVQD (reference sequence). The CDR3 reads CASGDQGGGELFF. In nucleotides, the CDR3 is TGCGCCAGCGGGGATCAGGGTGGCGGGGAGCTGTTTTTT.

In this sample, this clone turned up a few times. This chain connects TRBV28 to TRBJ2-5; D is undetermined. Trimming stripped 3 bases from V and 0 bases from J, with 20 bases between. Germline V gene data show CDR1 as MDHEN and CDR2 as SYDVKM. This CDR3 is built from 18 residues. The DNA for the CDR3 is TGTGCCAGCAGTTTCCTCCTTGTCGAAGAAGCGAACCAAGAGACCCAGTACTTC. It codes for CASSFLLVEEANQETQYF.

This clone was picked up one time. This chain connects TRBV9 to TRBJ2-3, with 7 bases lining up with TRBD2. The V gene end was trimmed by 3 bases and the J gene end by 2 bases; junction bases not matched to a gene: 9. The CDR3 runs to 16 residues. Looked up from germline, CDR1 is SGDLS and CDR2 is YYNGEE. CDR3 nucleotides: TGTGCCAGCAGCGAGTCGGGGGGAGGGCCCACAGATACGCAGTATTTT. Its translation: CASSESGGGPTDTQYF.

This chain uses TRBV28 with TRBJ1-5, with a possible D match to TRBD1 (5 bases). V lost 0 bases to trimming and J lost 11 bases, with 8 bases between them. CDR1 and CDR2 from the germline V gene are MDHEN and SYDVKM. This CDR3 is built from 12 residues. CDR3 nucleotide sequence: TGTGCCAGCAGTTTATGGGGACTTACCCAGCATTTT. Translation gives CASSLWGLTQHF.

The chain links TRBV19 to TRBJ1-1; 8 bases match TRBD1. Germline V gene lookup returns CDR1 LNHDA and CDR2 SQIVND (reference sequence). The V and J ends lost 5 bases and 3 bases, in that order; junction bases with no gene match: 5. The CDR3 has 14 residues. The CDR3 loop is CASSYLDRDTEAFF. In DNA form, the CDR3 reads TGTGCCAGTAGTTATCTGGACAGGGACACTGAAGCTTTCTTT.

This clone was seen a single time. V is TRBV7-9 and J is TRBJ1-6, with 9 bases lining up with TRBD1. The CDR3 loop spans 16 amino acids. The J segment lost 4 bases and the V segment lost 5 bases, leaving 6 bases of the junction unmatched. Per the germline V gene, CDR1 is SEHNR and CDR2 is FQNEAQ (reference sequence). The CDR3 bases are TGTGCCAGCAGCACGGGACAGGGTTTTTATAATTCACCCCTCCACTTT. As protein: CASSTGQGFYNSPLHF.

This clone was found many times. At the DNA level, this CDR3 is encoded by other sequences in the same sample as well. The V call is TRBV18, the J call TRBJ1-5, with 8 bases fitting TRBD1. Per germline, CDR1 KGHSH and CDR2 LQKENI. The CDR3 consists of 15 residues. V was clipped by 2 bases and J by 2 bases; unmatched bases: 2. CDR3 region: CASSPDRGGNQPQHF. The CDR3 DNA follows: TGTGCCAGCTCACCAGACAGGGGAGGCAATCAGCCCCAGCATTTT.

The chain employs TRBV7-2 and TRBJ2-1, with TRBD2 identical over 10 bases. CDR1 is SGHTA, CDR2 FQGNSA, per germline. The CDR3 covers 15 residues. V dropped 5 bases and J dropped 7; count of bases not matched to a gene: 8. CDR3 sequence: CASSQSGRAKNEQFF. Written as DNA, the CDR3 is TGTGCCAGCAGCCAAAGCGGGAGGGCCAAAAATGAGCAGTTCTTC.

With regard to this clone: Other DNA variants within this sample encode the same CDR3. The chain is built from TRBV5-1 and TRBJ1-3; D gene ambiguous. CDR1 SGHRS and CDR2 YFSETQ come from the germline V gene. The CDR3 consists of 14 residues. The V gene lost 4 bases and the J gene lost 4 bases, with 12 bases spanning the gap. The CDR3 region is CASSPGAGGNTIYF. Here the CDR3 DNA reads TGCGCCAGCAGCCCCGGTGCGGGGGGAAACACCATATATTTT.

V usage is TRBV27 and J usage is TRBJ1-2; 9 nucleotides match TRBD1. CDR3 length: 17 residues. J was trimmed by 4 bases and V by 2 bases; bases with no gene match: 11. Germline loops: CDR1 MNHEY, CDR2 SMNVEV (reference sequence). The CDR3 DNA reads TGTGCCAGCAGTTTACTAAGGACAGGGGTGGGCGGCTATGGCTACACCTTC. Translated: CASSLLRTGVGGYGYTF.

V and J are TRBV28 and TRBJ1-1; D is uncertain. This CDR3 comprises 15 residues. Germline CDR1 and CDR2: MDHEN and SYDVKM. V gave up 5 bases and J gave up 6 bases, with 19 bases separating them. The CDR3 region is CASSTFGSRPPEAFF. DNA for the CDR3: TGTGCCAGCAGTACGTTCGGGTCCCGACCGCCTGAAGCTTTCTTT.

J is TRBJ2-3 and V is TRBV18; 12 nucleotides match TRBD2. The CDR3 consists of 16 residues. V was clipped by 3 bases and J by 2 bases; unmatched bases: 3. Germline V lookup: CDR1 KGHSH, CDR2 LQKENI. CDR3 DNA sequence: TGTGCCAGCTCACCGAGACTAGCGGGAGCCACAGATACGCAGTATTTT. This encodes CASSPRLAGATDTQYF.

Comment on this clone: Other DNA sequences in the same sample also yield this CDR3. This CDR3 is CASSQDLAGTYNEQFF. CDR3 bases: TGCGCCAGCAGCCAAGATCTAGCGGGAACGTACAATGAGCAGTTCTTC. The chain joins TRBV4-3 to TRBJ2-1; 9 bases map to TRBD2. V was pared by 0 bases and J by 4 bases, with 4 bases of the junction left unmatched. CDR3 size: 16 residues. Germline lookup yields CDR1 LGHNA and CDR2 YSLEER.

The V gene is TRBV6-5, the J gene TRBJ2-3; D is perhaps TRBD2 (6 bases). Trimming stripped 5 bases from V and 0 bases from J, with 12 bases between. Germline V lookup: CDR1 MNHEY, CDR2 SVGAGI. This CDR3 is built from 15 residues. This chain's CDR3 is CASSRTEGSTDTQYF. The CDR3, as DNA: TGTGCCAGCAGTCGGACGGAGGGGAGCACAGATACGCAGTATTTT.

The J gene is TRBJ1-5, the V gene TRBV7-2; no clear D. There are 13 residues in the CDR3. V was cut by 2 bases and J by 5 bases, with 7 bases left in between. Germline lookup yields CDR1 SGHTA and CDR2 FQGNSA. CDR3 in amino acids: CASSLQSDQPQHF. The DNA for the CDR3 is TGTGCCAGCAGCTTACAATCAGATCAGCCCCAGCATTTT.

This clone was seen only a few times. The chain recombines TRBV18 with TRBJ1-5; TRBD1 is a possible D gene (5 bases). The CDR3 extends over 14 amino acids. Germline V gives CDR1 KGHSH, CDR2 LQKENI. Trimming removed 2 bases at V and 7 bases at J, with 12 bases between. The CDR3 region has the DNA TGTGCCAGCTCACCAACCCCAGGGATCCAGCCCCAGCATTTT. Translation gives CASSPTPGIQPQHF.

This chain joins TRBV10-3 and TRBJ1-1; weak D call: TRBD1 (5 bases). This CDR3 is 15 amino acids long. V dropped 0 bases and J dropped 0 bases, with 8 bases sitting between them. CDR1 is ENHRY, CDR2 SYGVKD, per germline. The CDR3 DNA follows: TGTGCCATCAGTGAGTCGGGGCAGATGAACACTGAAGCTTTCTTT. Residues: CAISESGQMNTEAFF.